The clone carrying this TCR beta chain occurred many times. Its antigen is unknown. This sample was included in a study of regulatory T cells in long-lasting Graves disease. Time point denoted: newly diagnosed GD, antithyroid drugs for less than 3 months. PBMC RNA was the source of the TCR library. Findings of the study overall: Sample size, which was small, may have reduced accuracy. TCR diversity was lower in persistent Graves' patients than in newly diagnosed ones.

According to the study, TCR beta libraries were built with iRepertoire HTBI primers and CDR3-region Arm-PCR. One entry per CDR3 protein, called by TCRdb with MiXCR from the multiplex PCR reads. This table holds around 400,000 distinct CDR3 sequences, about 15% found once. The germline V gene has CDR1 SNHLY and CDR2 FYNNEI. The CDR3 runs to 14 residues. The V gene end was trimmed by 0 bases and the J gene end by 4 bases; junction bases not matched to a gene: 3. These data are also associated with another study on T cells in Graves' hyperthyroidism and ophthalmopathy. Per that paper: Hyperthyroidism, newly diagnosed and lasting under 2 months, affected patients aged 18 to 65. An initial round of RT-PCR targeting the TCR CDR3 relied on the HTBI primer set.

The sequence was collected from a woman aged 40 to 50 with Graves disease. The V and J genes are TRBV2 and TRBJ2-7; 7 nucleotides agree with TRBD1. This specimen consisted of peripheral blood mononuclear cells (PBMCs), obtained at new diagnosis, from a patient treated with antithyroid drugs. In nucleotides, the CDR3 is TGTGCCAGCAGTGAAGCAGGGGGCGCTTACGAGCAGTACTTC. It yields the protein CASSEAGGAYEQYF.